This T cell receptor beta chain was sequenced in a study of cytomegalovirus exposure and HLA in healthy donors (dated by TCRdb to about 2017). Broadly, across the study: According to a later analysis, the 110 or so validation repertoires were produced on the same platform as the approximately 610 repertoires of the first cohort. The study aimed to test whether cataloging public T cell receptors could reveal signatures of past pathogen exposure. Besides the first cohort of about 730 subjects, a separate validation cohort made up of 120 different subjects was used. High-throughput TCR immunosequencing, statistical association of individual TCRs with disease status, and machine learning were combined to predict cytomegalovirus infection status. Overall results and qualifications from the work: A later analysis had no HLA typing for the validation cohort, so co-occurrence there was scored across all 130 or so repertoires. A few of the identified cytomegalovirus-associated TCR beta chains were confirmed in vitro to be specific for cytomegalovirus antigens. The study gave a list of under 200 TCR beta chains associated with cytomegalovirus. In a later analysis, TCRs clustered in the first cohort were found to also tend to co-occur in the roughly 120 validation repertoires, with around 94% of cluster scores above 0. It was suggested by the authors that the approach could potentially be generalized to other disease states and immunological phenotypes. Across donors, most TCR sequences were observed very rarely, whereas some public TCRs were present in many individuals. The classifier was reported to diagnose cytomegalovirus status with high specificity and sensitivity in both the original and validation cohorts.

Between the V and J ends, shortened by 5 bases and 4 bases respectively, the junction contains 11 bases. CDR3 length: 13 amino acids, cysteine to phenylalanine. Only CDR3 DNA is held: 39 bases, read in frame from base 1. The germline V gene gives CDR1 as SGHNT and CDR2 as YENEEA. The library came from the immunoSEQ multiplex PCR assay. Per the source publication's procedure: A statistical classification framework was developed to diagnose cytomegalovirus status using the catalog of TCR beta chain sequences. Sourced from immuneACCESS, this table was stored by TCRdb with only in-frame sequences that have V and J called. A share of the clones is absent; for the studies checked, an unresolved V gene accounts for under half, and the remainder has no known explanation. The V and J calls and clone size were taken over from that table, and D and trimming were inferred from the DNA. The sample data list more than 200,000 clones, and roughly 90% of these were observed just once. Of the sample, more than 10% falls within the top ten clones.

Separate from the roughly 650-subject first cohort, the validation cohort of more than 90 subjects was the group to which the donors belonged. A word on this clone: No antigen is known for it. Nothing much larger sits one base from this clone, and base qualities are not available.

The sequenced material came from PBMCs. This receptor was identified in a man between 18 and 35 years old in good health and CMV-seropositive. This sequence uses TRBV11-3 and TRBJ2-5; 6 matching bases give a weak D call of TRBD2. The DNA is TGTGCCAGCAGCCCGGGACTCACAGAGACCCAGTACTTC. This sequence encodes CASSPGLTETQYF. Supplemented by the reference TRBV11-3 and TRBJ2-5 proteins around the CDR3, the complete variable domain is EAGVVQSPRYKIIEKKQPVAFWCNPISGHNTLYWYLQNLGQGPELLIRYENEEAVDDSQLPKDRFSAERLKGVDSTLKIQPAELGDSAVYLCASSPGLTETQYFGPGTRLLVL.